Sequencing of this T cell receptor (beta chain) was carried out in a study of T cell responses to AZD1222 COVID-19 vaccine. Study observations and caveats: Among the donors, most were white British and more were female, and clonal diversity was possibly underestimated. Receipt of two AZD1222 doses was followed by a rise in Spike-specific TCR breadth and depth. Dominant CD4 TCR responses targeted spike regions 160-218 and 743-854.

V lost 0 bases and J 6 bases, leaving 18 bases between the germline ends. In germline, CDR1 is SGHRS, CDR2 YFSETQ. The CDR3 runs 17 residues. Notes on this clone: The antigen remains undetermined.

The table came from immunoSEQ multiplex PCR; TCRdb's copy has only in-frame clones and leaves some out. In the table there are 50,000 to 70,000 clones, 75% to 90% of which are singletons. The material sequenced was peripheral blood, taken on day 0 of MenACWY control vaccination. The TCR originated in an adult in good health. The genes are TRBV5-1 and TRBJ2-2; no reliable D call. CDR3 residues: CASSLGFWAAKAGELFF. The CDR3 DNA reads TGCGCCAGCAGCTTGGGGTTTTGGGCAGCCAAGGCCGGGGAGCTGTTTTTT.